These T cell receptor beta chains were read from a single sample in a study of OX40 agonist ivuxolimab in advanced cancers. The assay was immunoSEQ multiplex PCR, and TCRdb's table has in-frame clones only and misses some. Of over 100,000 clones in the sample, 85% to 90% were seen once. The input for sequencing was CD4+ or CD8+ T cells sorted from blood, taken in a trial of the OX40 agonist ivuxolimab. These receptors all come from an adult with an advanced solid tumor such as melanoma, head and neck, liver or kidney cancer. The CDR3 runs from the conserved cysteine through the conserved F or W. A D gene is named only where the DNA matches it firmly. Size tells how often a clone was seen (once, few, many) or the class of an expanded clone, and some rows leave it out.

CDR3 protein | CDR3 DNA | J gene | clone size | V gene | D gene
CASSLAGNTGELFF | TGTGCCAGCAGCTTAGCCGGGAACACCGGGGAGCTGTTTTTT | TRBJ2-2 | - | TRBV7-3 | -
CASKPGANEKLFF | TGTGCCAGCAAGCCGGGGGCGAACGAAAAACTGTTTTTT | TRBJ1-4 | - | TRBV28 | -
CASSYAGGQETQYF | TGTGCCAGCAGTTACGCGGGGGGGCAAGAGACCCAGTACTTC | TRBJ2-5 | - | TRBV6-6 | TRBD2
CASSESTNTEAFF | TGTGCCAGCAGTGAGTCCACGAACACTGAAGCTTTCTTT | TRBJ1-1 | - | TRBV6-4 | -
CASSEWQELFF | TGTGCCAGCAGTGAATGGCAGGAGCTGTTTTTT | TRBJ2-2 | - | TRBV2 | -
CASSWPVPGQGFGEKLFF | TGTGCCAGCAGCTGGCCAGTCCCGGGACAGGGGTTTGGTGAAAAACTGTTTTTT | TRBJ1-4 | - | TRBV7-9 | TRBD1
CASSQVQGMSSGANVLTF | TGTGCCAGCAGCCAAGTCCAGGGGATGAGCTCTGGGGCCAACGTCCTGACTTTC | TRBJ2-6 | - | TRBV5-5 | -
CASSLGILGEQYF | TGTGCCAGCAGCTTGGGTATCCTAGGGGAGCAGTACTTC | TRBJ2-7 | - | TRBV7-2 | -
CASSSLAGGPDEQFF | TGCGCCAGCAGTTCACTAGCGGGGGGGCCGGATGAGCAGTTCTTC | TRBJ2-1 | - | TRBV10-1 | TRBD2
CASRAGSPREQYF | TGTGCCAGCAGAGCGGGGAGTCCGCGTGAGCAGTACTTC | TRBJ2-7 | - | TRBV28 | TRBD2
CASGLDTLTGELFF | TGTGCTAGTGGTCTGGACACACTTACCGGGGAGCTGTTTTTT | TRBJ2-2 | - | TRBV12-5 | -
CASSPGTRKAFF | TGTGCCAGCAGCCCCGGGACCAGGAAAGCTTTCTTT | TRBJ1-1 | - | TRBV9 | -
CSVEVVLGGYGYTF | TGCAGCGTTGAAGTGGTTCTTGGTGGCTATGGCTACACCTTC | TRBJ1-2 | - | TRBV29-1 | -
CASSEQSYGYTF | TGTGCCAGCAGTGAACAGAGCTATGGCTACACCTTC | TRBJ1-2 | - | TRBV2 | -
CASMRDSSTDTQYF | TGTGCCAGCATGCGGGATTCTAGCACAGATACGCAGTATTTT | TRBJ2-3 | - | TRBV2 | -
CASRPTGYTGELFF | TGTGCCAGCAGGCCGACAGGGTACACCGGGGAGCTGTTTTTT | TRBJ2-2 | once | TRBV11-2 | TRBD1
CASSLPLDRGYSNQPQHF | TGTGCCAGCAGTTTACCTCTGGACAGGGGATATAGCAATCAGCCCCAGCATTTT | TRBJ1-5 | - | TRBV27 | TRBD1
CASSSRRKNEQFF | TGTGCCAGCAGTTCTAGGAGGAAGAATGAGCAGTTCTTC | TRBJ2-1 | once | TRBV5-6 | -
CASSLSSGFQETQYF | TGTGCTAGCAGCTTATCTAGCGGGTTCCAAGAGACCCAGTACTTC | TRBJ2-5 | - | TRBV7-7 | TRBD2
CASSFRDSLLNTEAFF | TGTGCCAGCAGCTTCCGGGACAGTCTGTTGAACACTGAAGCTTTCTTT | TRBJ1-1 | - | TRBV25-1 | TRBD1
CASSIMGARDTEAFF | TGCGCCAGCAGCATTATGGGCGCCCGGGACACTGAAGCTTTCTTT | TRBJ1-1 | - | TRBV5-1 | -
CASSFSGGAGADTQYF | TGTGCCAGCAGCTTTAGCGGGGGGGCCGGGGCAGATACGCAGTATTTT | TRBJ2-3 | - | TRBV7-2 | TRBD2
CASSQPGQGGSNEQFF | TGTGCCAGCAGTCAACCGGGACAGGGTGGTAGCAATGAGCAGTTCTTC | TRBJ2-1 | - | TRBV7-2 | TRBD1